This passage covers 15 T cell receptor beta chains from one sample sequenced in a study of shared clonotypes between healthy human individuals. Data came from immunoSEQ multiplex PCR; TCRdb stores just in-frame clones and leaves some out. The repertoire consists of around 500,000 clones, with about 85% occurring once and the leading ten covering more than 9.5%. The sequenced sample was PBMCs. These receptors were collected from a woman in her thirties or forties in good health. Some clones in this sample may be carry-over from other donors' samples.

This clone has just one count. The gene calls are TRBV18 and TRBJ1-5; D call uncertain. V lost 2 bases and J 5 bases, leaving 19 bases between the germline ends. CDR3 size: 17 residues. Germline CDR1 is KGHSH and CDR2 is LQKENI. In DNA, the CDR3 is TGTGCCAGCTCACCAGGTGGAGGAACACCGAGGGATCAGCCCCAGCATTTT. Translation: CASSPGGGTPRDQPQHF. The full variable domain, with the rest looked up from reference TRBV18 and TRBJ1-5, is NAGVMQNPRHLVRRRGQEARLRCSPMKGHSHVYWYRQLPEEGLKFMVYLQKENIIDESGMPKERFSAEFPKEGPSILRIQQVVRGDSAAYFCASSPGGGTPRDQPQHFGDGTRLSIL.

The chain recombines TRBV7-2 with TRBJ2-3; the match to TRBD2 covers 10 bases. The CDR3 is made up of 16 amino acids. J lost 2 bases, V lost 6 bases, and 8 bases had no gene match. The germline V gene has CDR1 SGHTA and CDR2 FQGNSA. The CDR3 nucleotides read TGTGCCAGCAGTCCCGGACTAGCGGCTTTCACAGATACGCAGTATTTT. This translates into CASSPGLAAFTDTQYF.

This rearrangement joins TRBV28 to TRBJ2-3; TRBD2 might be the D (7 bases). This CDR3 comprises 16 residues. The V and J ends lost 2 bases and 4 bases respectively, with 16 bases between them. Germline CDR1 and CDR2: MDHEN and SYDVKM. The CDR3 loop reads CASSLGRGGKADTQYF. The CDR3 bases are TGTGCCAGCAGTTTAGGGAGGGGGGGAAAGGCAGATACGCAGTATTTT. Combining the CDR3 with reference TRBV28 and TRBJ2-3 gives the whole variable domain DVKVTQSSRYLVKRTGEKVFLECVQDMDHENMFWYRQDPGLGLRLIYFSYDVKMKEKGDIPEGYSVSREKKERFSLILESASTNQTSMYLCASSLGRGGKADTQYFGPGTRLTVL.

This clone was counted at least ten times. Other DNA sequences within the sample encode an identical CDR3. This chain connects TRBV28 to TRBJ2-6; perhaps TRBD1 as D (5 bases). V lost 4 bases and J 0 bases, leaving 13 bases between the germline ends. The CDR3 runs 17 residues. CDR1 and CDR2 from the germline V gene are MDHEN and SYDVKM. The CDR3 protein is CASSSTVISSGANVLTF. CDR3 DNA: TGTGCCAGCAGTTCGACAGTGATTAGCTCTGGGGCCAACGTCCTGACTTTC.

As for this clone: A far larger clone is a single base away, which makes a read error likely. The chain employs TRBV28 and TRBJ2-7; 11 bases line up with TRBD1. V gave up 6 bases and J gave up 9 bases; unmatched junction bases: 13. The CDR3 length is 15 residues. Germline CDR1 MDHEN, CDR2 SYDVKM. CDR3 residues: CASSHSGTGGHGQYF. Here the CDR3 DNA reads TGTGCCAGCAGCCACTCCGGGACAGGGGGGCACGGGCAGTACTTC.

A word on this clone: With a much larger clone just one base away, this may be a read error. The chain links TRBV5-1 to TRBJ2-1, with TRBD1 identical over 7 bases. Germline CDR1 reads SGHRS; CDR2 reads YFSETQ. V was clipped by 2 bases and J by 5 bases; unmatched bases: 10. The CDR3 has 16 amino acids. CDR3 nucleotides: TGCGCCAGCAGCTTTTTATCCGGGACAGTGGACAATGAGCAGTTCTTC. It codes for CASSFLSGTVDNEQFF. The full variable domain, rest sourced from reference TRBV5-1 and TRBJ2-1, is KAGVTQTPRYLIKTRGQQVTLSCSPISGHRSVSWYQQTPGQGLQFLFEYFSETQRNKGNFPGRFSGRQFSNSRSEMNVSTLELGDSALYLCASSFLSGTVDNEQFFGPGTRLTVL.

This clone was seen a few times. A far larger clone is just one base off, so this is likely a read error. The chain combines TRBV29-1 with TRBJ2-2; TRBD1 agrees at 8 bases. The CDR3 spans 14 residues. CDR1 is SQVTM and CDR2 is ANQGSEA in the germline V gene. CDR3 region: CSVRGRTDTGEPFF. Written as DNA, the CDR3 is TGCAGCGTCAGGGGGCGAACTGACACCGGGGAGCCGTTTTTT.

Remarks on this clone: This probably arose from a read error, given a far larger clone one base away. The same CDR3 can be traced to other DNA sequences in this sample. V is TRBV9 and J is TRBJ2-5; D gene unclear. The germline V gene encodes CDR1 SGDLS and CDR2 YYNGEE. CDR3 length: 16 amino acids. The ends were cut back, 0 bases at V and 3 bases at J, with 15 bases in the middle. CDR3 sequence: CASSVDQWVGKETQYF. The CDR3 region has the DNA TGTGCCAGCAGCGTAGACCAGTGGGTCGGAAAAGAGACCCAGTACTTC.

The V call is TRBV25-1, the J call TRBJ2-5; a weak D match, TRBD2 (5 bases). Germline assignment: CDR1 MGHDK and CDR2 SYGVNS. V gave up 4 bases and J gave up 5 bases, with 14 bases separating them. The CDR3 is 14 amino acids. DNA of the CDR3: TGTGCCAGCAGTGGGGGAGTTCGATCCGAGACCCAGTACTTC. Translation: CASSGGVRSETQYF.

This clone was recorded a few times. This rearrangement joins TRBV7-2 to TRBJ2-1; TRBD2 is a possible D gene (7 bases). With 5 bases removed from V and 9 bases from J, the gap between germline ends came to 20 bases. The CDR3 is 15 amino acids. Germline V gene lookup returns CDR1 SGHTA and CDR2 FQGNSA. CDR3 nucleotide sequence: TGTGCCAGCAGCCCGACCAGGCAGGGAGGGGGTGAGCAGTTCTTC. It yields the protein CASSPTRQGGGEQFF.

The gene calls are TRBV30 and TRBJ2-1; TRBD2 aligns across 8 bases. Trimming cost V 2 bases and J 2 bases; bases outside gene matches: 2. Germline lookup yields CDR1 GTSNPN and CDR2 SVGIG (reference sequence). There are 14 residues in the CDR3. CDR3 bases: TGTGCCTGGAGTAGCGGGAGTGCCTACAATGAGCAGTTCTTC. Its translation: CAWSSGSAYNEQFF.

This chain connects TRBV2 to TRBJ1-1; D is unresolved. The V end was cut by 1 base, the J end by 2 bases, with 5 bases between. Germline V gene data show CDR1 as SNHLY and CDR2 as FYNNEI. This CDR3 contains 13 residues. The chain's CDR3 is CASSEEINTEAFF. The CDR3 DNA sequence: TGTGCCAGCAGTGAAGAGATTAACACTGAAGCTTTCTTT.

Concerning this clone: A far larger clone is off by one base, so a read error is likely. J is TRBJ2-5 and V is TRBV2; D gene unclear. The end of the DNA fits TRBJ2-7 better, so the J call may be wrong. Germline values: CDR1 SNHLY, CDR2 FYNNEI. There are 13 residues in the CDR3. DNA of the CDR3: TGTGCCACGTTCGTGACGCCAGAGTACGAGCAGTACTTC. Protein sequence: CATFVTPEYEQYF.

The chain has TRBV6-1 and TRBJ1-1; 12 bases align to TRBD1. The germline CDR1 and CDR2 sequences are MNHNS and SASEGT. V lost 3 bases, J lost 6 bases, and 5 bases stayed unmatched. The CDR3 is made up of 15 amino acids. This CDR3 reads CASSDMGQGASEAFF. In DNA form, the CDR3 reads TGTGCCAGCAGTGATATGGGACAGGGGGCGTCTGAAGCTTTCTTT.

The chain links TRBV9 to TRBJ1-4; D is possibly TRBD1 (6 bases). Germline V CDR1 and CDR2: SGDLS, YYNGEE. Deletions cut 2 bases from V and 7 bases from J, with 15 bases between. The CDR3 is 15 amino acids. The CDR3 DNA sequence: TGTGCCAGCAGCGTCCGGGGACATGTATCTGAAAAACTGTTTTTT. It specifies CASSVRGHVSEKLFF. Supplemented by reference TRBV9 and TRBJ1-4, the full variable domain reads DSGVTQTPKHLITATGQRVTLRCSPRSGDLSVYWYQQSLDQGLQFLIQYYNGEERAKGNILERFSAQQFPDLHSELNLSSLELGDSALYFCASSVRGHVSEKLFFGSGTQLSVL.